Below, one TCR beta chain is given with its context. What it binds is unknown. This sample stems from a study of T cells in Graves' hyperthyroidism and ophthalmopathy. Graves' hyperthyroidism showing no ophthalmopathy progression within 18 months was considered stable. Findings and limits, study-wide: Ophthalmopathy was identified by the model a median roughly six months ahead of onset.

Authors of the study amplified TCR beta CDR3 regions from RNA transcripts. Carried out on the TCR CDR3, a first-round RT-PCR used the HTBI primer set. TCRdb re-derived calls from the multiplex PCR reads in MiXCR, one entry per CDR3 protein. The table has about 590,000 distinct CDR3 sequences, around 14% seen once; the top ten hold around 6.6%. The CDR3 covers 14 residues. Germline CDR1 reads SEHNR; CDR2 reads FQNEAQ (reference sequence). Trimming removed 7 bases from V and 2 bases from J, with 13 bases in between. The source material was blood. The V call is TRBV7-9, the J call TRBJ2-3, with D unresolved. The clonotype was recovered from a woman in her 30s with Graves' hyperthyroidism. For the CDR3, the DNA is TGTGCCAGCAACCCGCCAGACAACACAGATACGCAGTATTTT. Amino acid sequence: CASNPPDNTDTQYF.